The 28 T cell receptor beta chains in this list originate from one sample, sequenced in a study of Graves' ophthalmopathy and Graves' hyperthyroidism. Amplified TCR beta CDR3 regions were obtained using RNA transcripts as template. Following a first-round RT-PCR that used HTBI primers, a second-round multiplex PCR was carried out. A single record per CDR3 protein comes from TCRdb applying MiXCR to the multiplex PCR reads. Here the sample spans some 370,000 distinct CDR3 sequences, about a sixth being singletons. Sequenced input: peripheral blood. The receptor set was obtained from an adult woman with stable Graves' hyperthyroidism.

This clonotype was detected ten times or more. The V and J genes are TRBV24-1 and TRBJ2-1, with no clear D. The CDR3 totals 19 residues. Germline assignment: CDR1 KGHDR and CDR2 SFDVKD. V was trimmed by 4 bases and J by 7 bases, leaving 28 bases between them. CDR3 loop: CATSDPAAVQGNLKNEQFF. The CDR3 region has the DNA TGTGCCACCAGTGACCCCGCCGCCGTACAAGGTAACCTAAAAAATGAGCAGTTCTTC.

This clonotype was seen repeatedly, ten times or more. The CDR3 loop is CASSSSGALAKNIQYF. The CDR3 DNA follows: TGTGCCAGCAGCTCCAGCGGAGCCCTAGCCAAAAACATTCAGTACTTC. The chain uses TRBV7-8 and TRBJ2-4, with D perhaps TRBD2 (5 bases). With 4 bases removed from V and 0 bases from J, the gap between germline ends came to 13 bases. The CDR3 is 16 residues long. The V gene's germline CDR1 is SGHVS and CDR2 FQNEAQ.

The chain carries TRBV20-1 and TRBJ2-7; 9 bases line up with TRBD1. The germline gives CDR1 DFQATT, CDR2 SNEGSKA (reference sequence). CDR3 length equals 14 residues. V was clipped by 6 bases and J by 1 base; unmatched bases: 7. The CDR3 DNA reads TGCAGTGCCCGTCGGGACAGGGCTTCCTACGAGCAGTACTTC. It is translated as CSARRDRASYEQYF.

The sample holds many counts of this clonotype. The chain has TRBV7-9 and TRBJ1-1; D ambiguous. V was trimmed by 5 bases and J by 4 bases, leaving 8 bases between them. CDR1 is SEHNR and CDR2 is FQNEAQ in the germline V gene (reference sequence). The CDR3 runs 12 residues. DNA of the CDR3: TGTGCCAGCAGCATAAATCCCACTGAAGCTTTCTTT. Translating gives CASSINPTEAFF.

This clonotype was seen ten or more times. V and J are TRBV15 and TRBJ2-6; tentative D call: TRBD2 (5 bases). This CDR3 is 17 amino acids long. CDR1 and CDR2 (germline): LNHNV, YYDKDF (reference sequence). Trimming pared 4 bases from V and 0 bases from J, leaving 13 bases between. CDR3 amino acids: CATSKEGVVSGANVLTF. CDR3 DNA: TGTGCCACCAGCAAAGAGGGTGTAGTCTCTGGGGCCAACGTCCTGACTTTC.

The sample holds many counts of this clonotype. V is TRBV7-8 and J is TRBJ1-2, with D possibly TRBD1 on 5 matching bases. Trimming cost V 8 bases and J 0 bases, with 10 bases left between them. This CDR3 is built from 13 residues. CDR1 is SGHVS and CDR2 is FQNEAQ in the germline V gene. CDR3 protein: CASGGKSNYGYTF. CDR3 coding DNA: TGTGCCAGCGGGGGAAAATCTAACTATGGCTACACCTTC.

Ten or more counts support this clonotype. This rearrangement joins TRBV28 to TRBJ1-3, with D unclear. From germline, CDR1 is MDHEN and CDR2 SYDVKM. The germline V and J ends were trimmed by 7 bases and 1 base, with 8 bases remaining between them. The CDR3 length is 13 residues. The CDR3 DNA reads as TGTGCCAGCACCCGGATATCTGGAAACACCATATATTTT. The encoded protein is CASTRISGNTIYF. The variable domain in full, with the rest retrieved from reference TRBV28 and TRBJ1-3, is DVKVTQSSRYLVKRTGEKVFLECVQDMDHENMFWYRQDPGLGLRLIYFSYDVKMKEKGDIPEGYSVSREKKERFSLILESASTNQTSMYLCASTRISGNTIYFGEGSWLTVV.

The table lists this clonotype with many counts. The rearrangement links TRBV5-1 to TRBJ2-5; 9 nucleotides match TRBD1. Germline V gene data show CDR1 as SGHRS and CDR2 as YFSETQ. The CDR3 extends over 16 amino acids. Trimming removed 0 bases from V and 0 bases from J; junction bases left unmatched: 3. CDR3 loop: CASSLAGQGYQETQYF. The CDR3 nucleotides are TGCGCCAGCAGCTTGGCAGGACAGGGGTACCAAGAGACCCAGTACTTC.

Comments on this clonotype: This may be a read error, as it is one base from a much larger clone. V and J are TRBV29-1 and TRBJ2-5; D could derive from TRBD1 or TRBD2 (6 bases each). Germline assignment: CDR1 SQVTM and CDR2 ANQGSEA. This CDR3 contains 15 residues. CDR3: CSVIGGVRYGEIQYF. Here the CDR3 DNA reads TGCAGCGTTATCGGGGGCGTCAGGTATGGTGAGATCCAGTACTTC.

This clonotype was counted many times. The rearrangement joins TRBV20-1 to TRBJ2-7; no clear D. V was pared by 4 bases and J by 0 bases, with 13 bases between. This CDR3 spans 14 amino acids. CDR1 and CDR2 (germline): DFQATT, SNEGSKA (reference sequence). The CDR3 bases are TGCAGTGCTATGACGGACCCCAGCTCCTACGAGCAGTACTTC. Translated, it gives CSAMTDPSSYEQYF.

This clonotype was found many times. This chain joins TRBV2 and TRBJ2-5; 7 bases fit TRBD1. The germline V gene has CDR1 SNHLY and CDR2 FYNNEI. Germline trimming cut 6 bases from V and 2 bases from J; bases unmatched to any gene: 6. The CDR3 spans 14 residues. CDR3 sequence: CASRKGTAQETQYF. For the CDR3, the DNA is TGTGCCAGCAGAAAAGGGACAGCTCAAGAGACCCAGTACTTC.

This clonotype was seen a few times. The V call is TRBV6-2 or TRBV6-3, the J call TRBJ2-7, with 8 bases fitting TRBD2. Germline-derived CDR1 and CDR2 are MNHEY and SVGEGT. Trimming removed 6 bases from V and 5 bases from J; junction bases left unmatched: 15. CDR3 size: 16 residues. The CDR3 bases are TGTGCCAGCAGAATCGATGTTAGCGGGAAGCTGGACGAGCAGTACTTC. This gives the protein CASRIDVSGKLDEQYF.

The chain links TRBV6-2 or TRBV6-3 to TRBJ2-7, with D maybe TRBD1 (5 bases). CDR3 length equals 13 residues. With 5 bases removed from V and 3 bases from J, the gap between germline ends came to 11 bases. Germline assignment: CDR1 MNHEY and CDR2 SVGEGT. CDR3 coding DNA: TGTGCCAGCAGTAGGGGAACCCTCTACGAGCAGTACTTC. As protein: CASSRGTLYEQYF.

There are many counts of this clonotype. Here the CDR3 reads CSARDREGQLSHEQYF. The DNA of the CDR3 is TGCAGTGCTCGTGATCGGGAGGGACAGTTGTCACACGAGCAGTACTTC. V is TRBV20-1 and J is TRBJ2-7; possible D gene TRBD2, 8 bases. Germline V gene sequence: CDR1 DFQATT, CDR2 SNEGSKA (reference sequence). The length of the CDR3 is 16 residues. The V and J ends lost 5 bases and 5 bases respectively, with 25 bases between them.

This clonotype occurred many times. A read error may account for a junction end that differs from germline. The J gene is TRBJ1-1, the V gene TRBV28; no firm D call. The V gene's germline CDR1 is MDHEN and CDR2 SYDVKM. The CDR3 loop spans 15 amino acids. The DNA for the CDR3 is TGTGCCAGCAGTTTACCCCGCGGGTCGAACATTGAAGCTTTCTTT. This sequence encodes CASSLPRGSNIEAFF.

As regards this clonotype: A much larger clone is a single base away; this may be a read error. This chain links TRBV6-1 with TRBJ1-5; TRBD1 aligns across 11 bases. CDR3 length equals 14 residues. V lost 10 bases, J lost 6 bases, and 8 bases stayed unmatched. CDR1 and CDR2 from the germline V gene are MNHNS and SASEGT. The chain's CDR3 is CAIWTGGEGQPQHF. The CDR3 DNA reads as TGTGCCATCTGGACAGGGGGCGAGGGTCAGCCCCAGCATTTT.

The J gene is TRBJ2-2, the V gene TRBV9; D not certain. The CDR3 is 16 residues long. V was trimmed by 0 bases and J by 4 bases, leaving 13 bases between them. CDR1 and CDR2 from the germline V gene are SGDLS and YYNGEE. In DNA, the CDR3 is TGTGCCAGCAGCGTAGAGGGCAGAAGAGTCACCGGGGAGCTGTTTTTT. Its translation: CASSVEGRRVTGELFF.

The chain combines TRBV20-1 with TRBJ1-5, with D perhaps TRBD1 (6 bases). V lost 3 bases to trimming and J lost 3 bases, with 9 bases between them. This CDR3 comprises 13 residues. Germline V lookup: CDR1 DFQATT, CDR2 SNEGSKA (reference sequence). The CDR3 loop reads CSARGAANQPQHF. CDR3 in DNA: TGCAGTGCTAGGGGGGCAGCCAATCAGCCCCAGCATTTT.

The chain recombines TRBV6-1 with TRBJ1-1; TRBD1 is a possible D gene (5 bases). Germline loops: CDR1 MNHNS, CDR2 SASEGT. V lost 7 bases, J lost 4 bases, and 16 bases lay in between. This CDR3 comprises 14 residues. In nucleotides, the CDR3 is TGTGCCAGCACTGGGGCATCCCCGGTCACTGAAGCTTTCTTT. It is translated as CASTGASPVTEAFF.

This clonotype appeared many times. The chain is built from TRBV7-2 and TRBJ1-2; D is unresolved. Germline V gene data show CDR1 as SGHTA and CDR2 as FQGNSA. V was clipped by 5 bases and J by 8 bases, with 18 bases between them. The CDR3 is made up of 14 amino acids. CDR3 nucleotides: TGTGCCAGCAGCACTTTTAGCACTATTGGCGGCTACACCTTC. Its translation: CASSTFSTIGGYTF.

There are many counts of this clonotype. CDR3 amino acids: CASSLGGMYRDRDSNQPQHF. CDR3 bases: TGTGCCAGCAGCTTAGGAGGGATGTACCGGGACAGGGATAGCAATCAGCCCCAGCATTTT. This sequence joins TRBV11-3 and TRBJ1-5; 9 bases map to TRBD1. The CDR3 has 20 residues. CDR1 is SGHNT and CDR2 is YENEEA in the germline V gene. With 1 base clipped from V and 0 bases from J, the junction kept 13 bases outside the gene matches. Full variable domain (rest looked up from reference TRBV11-3 and TRBJ1-5): EAGVVQSPRYKIIEKKQPVAFWCNPISGHNTLYWYLQNLGQGPELLIRYENEEAVDDSQLPKDRFSAERLKGVDSTLKIQPAELGDSAVYLCASSLGGMYRDRDSNQPQHFGDGTRLSIL.

This clonotype was detected ten times or more. This rearrangement joins TRBV6-1 to TRBJ2-7; D remains unclear. The CDR3 runs 12 residues. The V gene lost 3 bases and the J gene lost 4 bases, with 7 bases spanning the gap. The V gene's germline CDR1 is MNHNS and CDR2 SASEGT. For the CDR3, the DNA is TGTGCCAGCAGTGAGTACAGTTACGAGCAGTACTTC. Translation gives CASSEYSYEQYF.

This clonotype has only a few counts. The chain couples TRBV7-9 to TRBJ1-6; 7 bases map to TRBD1. Germline CDR1 and CDR2: SEHNR and FQNEAQ (reference sequence). V lost 5 bases and J lost 2; bases outside the gene matches: 9. The CDR3 is 17 residues long. CDR3 coding DNA: TGTGCCAGCAGCAATCCGGGACAGAGCACCTATAATTCACCCCTCCACTTT. This translates into CASSNPGQSTYNSPLHF. The whole variable domain, filled in from reference TRBV7-9 and TRBJ1-6, reads DTGVSQNPRHKITKRGQNVTFRCDPISEHNRLYWYRQTLGQGPEFLTYFQNEAQLEKSRLLSDRFSAERPKGSFSTLEIQRTEQGDSAMYLCASSNPGQSTYNSPLHFGNGTRLTVT.

This clonotype was detected ten times or more. The rearrangement links TRBV6-2 or TRBV6-3 to TRBJ2-7; D gene unclear. The germline V gene encodes CDR1 MNHEY and CDR2 SVGEGT. The CDR3 has 13 residues. V was pared by 2 bases and J by 1 base, with 6 bases between. CDR3 sequence (DNA): TGTGCCAGCAGTTACAGGATATCCTACGAGCAGTACTTC. This encodes CASSYRISYEQYF.

This chain uses TRBV12-3 or TRBV12-4 with TRBJ2-7, with TRBD2 identical over 7 bases. The CDR3 extends over 14 amino acids. Trimming took 6 bases from V and 4 from J; bases not matched to a gene: 9. As DNA, the CDR3 is TGTGCCAGCAGCACGGGGAGGGCTGGGTACGAGCAGTACTTC. Encoded protein: CASSTGRAGYEQYF.

At least ten counts were recorded for this clonotype. The chain recombines TRBV7-9 with TRBJ2-2, with no clear D. The CDR3 sequence is 16 residues long. The V end was cut by 3 bases, the J end by 0 bases, with 11 bases between. From germline, CDR1 is SEHNR and CDR2 FQNEAQ (reference sequence). The CDR3 region has the DNA TGTGCCAGCAGCTTCGTGGGTACAACGAACACCGGGGAGCTGTTTTTT. As protein: CASSFVGTTNTGELFF. Complete variable domain (other parts from reference TRBV7-9 and TRBJ2-2): DTGVSQNPRHKITKRGQNVTFRCDPISEHNRLYWYRQTLGQGPEFLTYFQNEAQLEKSRLLSDRFSAERPKGSFSTLEIQRTEQGDSAMYLCASSFVGTTNTGELFFGEGSRLTVL.

The CDR3 nucleotides are TGTGTCAGTTACCCTGGGGTAGTCCAGAACACTGAAGCTTTCTTT. Translating it yields CVSYPGVVQNTEAFF. The gene calls are TRBV28 and TRBJ1-1; D call uncertain. This CDR3 contains 15 residues. Germline V gene lookup returns CDR1 MDHEN and CDR2 SYDVKM.

Concerning this clonotype: This may stem from a read error, because a much larger clone lies one nucleotide away. This chain uses TRBV29-1 with TRBJ1-1; weak D call: TRBD1 (5 bases). Looked up from germline, CDR1 is SQVTM and CDR2 is ANQGSEA. Trimming cost V 7 bases and J 4 bases, with 16 bases left between them. This CDR3 has 13 amino acids. The CDR3 here is CSDRTGLITEAFF. CDR3 nucleotide sequence: TGCAGCGACCGTACAGGACTGATCACTGAAGCTTTCTTT. Using reference TRBV29-1 and TRBJ1-1 for the parts outside the CDR3, the full variable domain is SAVISQKPSRDICQRGTSLTIQCQVDSQVTMMFWYRQQPGQSLTLIATANQGSEATYESGFVIDKFPISRPNLTFSTLTVSNMSPEDSSIYLCSDRTGLITEAFFGQGTRLTVV.